The clone carrying this T cell receptor (beta chain) was detected once. What it binds is unknown. V was shortened by 8 bases and J by 10 bases, with 17 bases between the two germline ends. CDR3 length: 12 amino acids. Germline lookup yields CDR1 SNHLY and CDR2 FYNNEI. This specimen comes from a study of shared clonotypes between healthy human individuals. CD45RO-negative cells were positively selected for CCR7, leaving out terminally differentiated effector memory CD45RA+ cells. Study-level points and caveats: Shared across a few donors were 4% to 5% of the naive CD4 clonotypes. The study generally estimated greater richness for naive than memory subsets.

The material for each subset, its genomic DNA, was split evenly across several immunoSEQ plates. The assay was immunoSEQ multiplex PCR, and TCRdb's table has in-frame clones only and misses some. This table holds hundreds of thousands of clones, around 95% found once. Sequenced material: naive CD8+ T cells sorted from blood. The chain recombines TRBV2 with TRBJ1-1; D is unclear. This TCR derives from a young woman in good health. CDR3 amino acids: CASLYQRQLAFF. The CDR3 DNA is TGTGCCAGCCTTTACCAAAGGCAGTTAGCTTTCTTT.